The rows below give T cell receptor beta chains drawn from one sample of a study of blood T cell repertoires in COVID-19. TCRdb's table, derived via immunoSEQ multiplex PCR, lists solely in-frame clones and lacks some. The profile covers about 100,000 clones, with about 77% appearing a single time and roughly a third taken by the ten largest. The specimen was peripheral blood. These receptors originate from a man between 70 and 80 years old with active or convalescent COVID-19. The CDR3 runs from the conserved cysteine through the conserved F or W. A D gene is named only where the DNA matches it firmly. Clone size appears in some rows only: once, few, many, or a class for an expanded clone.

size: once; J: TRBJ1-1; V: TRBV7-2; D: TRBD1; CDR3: CASSPFLGQGWTEAFF; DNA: TGTGCCAGCAGCCCTTTTCTGGGACAGGGGTGGACTGAAGCTTTCTTT
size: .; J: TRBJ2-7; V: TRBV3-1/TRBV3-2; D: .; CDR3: CASSQDFASSYEQYF; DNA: TGTGCCAGCAGCCAAGATTTTGCGAGCTCCTACGAGCAGTACTTC
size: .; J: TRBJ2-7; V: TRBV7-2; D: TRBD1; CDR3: CASSRQGAYEQYF; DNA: TGTGCCAGCAGCCGACAGGGGGCCTACGAGCAGTACTTC
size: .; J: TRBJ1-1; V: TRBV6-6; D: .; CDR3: CASSVGPNTEAFF; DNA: TGTGCCAGCAGTGTGGGCCCGAACACTGAAGCTTTCTTT
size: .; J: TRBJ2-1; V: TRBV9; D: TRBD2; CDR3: CASSGNPLSSGGYNEQFF; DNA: TGTGCCAGCAGCGGCAACCCCCTCTCTAGCGGGGGATACAATGAGCAGTTCTTC
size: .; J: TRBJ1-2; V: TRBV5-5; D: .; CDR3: CASSSIPIYGYTF; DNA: TGTGCCAGCAGCTCAATTCCTATCTATGGCTACACCTTC
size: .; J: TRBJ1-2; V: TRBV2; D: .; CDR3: CASSESPTVFYGYTF; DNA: TGTGCCAGCAGTGAAAGTCCGACAGTATTCTATGGCTACACCTTC
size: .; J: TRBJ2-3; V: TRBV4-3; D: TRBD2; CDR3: CASSQDFNPSGGSDTQYF; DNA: TGCGCCAGCAGCCAAGATTTTAACCCTAGCGGGGGGTCAGATACGCAGTATTTT
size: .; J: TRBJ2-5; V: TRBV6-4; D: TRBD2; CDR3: CASSVNSGGATQYF; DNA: TGTGCCAGCAGTGTGAATAGCGGGGGGGCGACCCAGTACTTC
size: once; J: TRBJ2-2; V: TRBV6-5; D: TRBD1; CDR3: CASSRTGLTGELFF; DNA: TGTGCCAGCAGTCGGACAGGGTTGACCGGGGAGCTGTTTTTT
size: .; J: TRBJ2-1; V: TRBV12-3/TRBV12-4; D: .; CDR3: CASSSLDNEQFF; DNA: TGTGCCAGCAGTTCCCTAGACAATGAGCAGTTCTTC
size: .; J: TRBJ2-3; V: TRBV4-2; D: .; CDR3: CASSQGLDYTDTQYF; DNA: TGTGCCAGCAGCCAAGGGCTAGACTACACAGATACGCAGTATTTT
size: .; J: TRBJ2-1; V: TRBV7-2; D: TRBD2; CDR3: CASSLAELAGNNEQFF; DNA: TGTGCCAGCAGCTTAGCGGAACTAGCGGGGAACAATGAGCAGTTCTTC
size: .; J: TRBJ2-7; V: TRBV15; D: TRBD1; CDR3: CATSRGDRDYEQYF; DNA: TGTGCCACCAGCAGAGGCGACAGGGACTACGAGCAGTACTTC
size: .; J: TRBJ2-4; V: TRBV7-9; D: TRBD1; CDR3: CASSLGGQGDIQYF; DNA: TGTGCCAGCAGCTTAGGCGGACAGGGAGACATTCAGTACTTC
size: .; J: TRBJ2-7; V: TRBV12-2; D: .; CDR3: CASRLALRPLSYEQYF; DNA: TGTGCAAGTCGCTTAGCGTTGCGGCCCCTCTCCTACGAGCAGTACTTC
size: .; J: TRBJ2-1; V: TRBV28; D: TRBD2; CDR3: CANILAGAGDEQFF; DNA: TGTGCCAACATCCTAGCGGGCGCTGGGGATGAGCAGTTCTTC
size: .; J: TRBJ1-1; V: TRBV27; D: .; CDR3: CASRTVNTEAFF; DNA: TGTGCCAGCAGGACAGTAAACACTGAAGCTTTCTTT
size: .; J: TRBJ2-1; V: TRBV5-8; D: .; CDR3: CASSVHTYNEQFF; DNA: TGTGCCAGCAGCGTACACACCTACAATGAGCAGTTCTTC
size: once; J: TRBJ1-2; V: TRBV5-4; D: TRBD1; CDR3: CASSRTGEYGYTF; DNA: TGTGCCAGCAGCAGGACAGGGGAATATGGCTACACCTTC
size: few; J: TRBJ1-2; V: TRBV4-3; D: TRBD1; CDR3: CASSQDGQDPGYTF; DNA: TGCGCCAGCAGCCAAGATGGACAGGACCCCGGCTACACCTTC
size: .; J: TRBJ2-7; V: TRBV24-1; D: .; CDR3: CATSLATQGEQYF; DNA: TGTGCCACCAGTTTGGCTACCCAGGGGGAGCAGTACTTC
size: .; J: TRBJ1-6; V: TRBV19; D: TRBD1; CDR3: CASSIIRSGTGDSPLHF; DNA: TGTGCCAGTAGTATAATAAGAAGTGGGACAGGGGATTCACCCCTCCACTTT
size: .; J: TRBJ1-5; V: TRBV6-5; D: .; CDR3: CASRKQGGSNQPQHF; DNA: TGTGCCAGCAGAAAACAGGGTGGGAGCAATCAGCCCCAGCATTTT
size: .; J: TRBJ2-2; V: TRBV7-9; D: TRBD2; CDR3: CASEPSGGAMIGELFF; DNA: TGTGCCAGCGAGCCTAGCGGGGGGGCGATGATCGGGGAGCTGTTTTTT
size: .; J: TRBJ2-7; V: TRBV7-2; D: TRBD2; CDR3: CASSYSPAGAGGYEQYF; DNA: TGTGCCAGCAGCTATTCCCCTGCGGGAGCGGGGGGCTACGAGCAGTACTTC
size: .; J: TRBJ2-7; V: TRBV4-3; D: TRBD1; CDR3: CASSHRTGLSYEQYF; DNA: TGCGCCAGCAGCCATAGGACAGGGCTCTCCTACGAGCAGTACTTC
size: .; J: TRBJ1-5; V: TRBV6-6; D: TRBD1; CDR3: CASSAGQGPVNQPQHF; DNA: TGTGCCAGCAGTGCCGGACAGGGACCCGTGAATCAGCCCCAGCATTTT
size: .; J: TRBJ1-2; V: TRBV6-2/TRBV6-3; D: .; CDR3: CASSYPPTRPNYGYTF; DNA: TGTGCCAGCAGTTACCCCCCGACAAGGCCCAACTATGGCTACACCTTC
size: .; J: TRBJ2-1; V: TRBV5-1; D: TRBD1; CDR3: CASYSGGAGPDGEQFF; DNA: TGCGCCAGCTATTCAGGGGGCGCCGGGCCAGATGGCGAGCAGTTCTTC
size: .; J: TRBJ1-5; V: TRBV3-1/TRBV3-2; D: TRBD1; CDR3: CASSPTGGNQPQHF; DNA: TGTGCCAGCAGCCCGACAGGGGGCAATCAGCCCCAGCATTTT
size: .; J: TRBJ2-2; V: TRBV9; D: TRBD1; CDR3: CASSAMTGVNTGELFF; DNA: TGTGCCAGCAGCGCTATGACAGGGGTGAACACCGGGGAGCTGTTTTTT
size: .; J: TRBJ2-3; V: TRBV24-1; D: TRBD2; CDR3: CATGGGFSTDTQYF; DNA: TGTGCCACCGGCGGGGGTTTTAGCACAGATACGCAGTATTTT
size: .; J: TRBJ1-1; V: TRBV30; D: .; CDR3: CASKVDSRAPTEAFF; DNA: TGTGCCTCAAAGGTTGACAGTCGGGCCCCAACTGAAGCTTTCTTT
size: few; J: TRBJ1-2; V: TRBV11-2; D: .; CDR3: CASSSDSTGYTF; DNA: TGTGCCAGCAGCTCCGACAGTACAGGCTACACCTTC